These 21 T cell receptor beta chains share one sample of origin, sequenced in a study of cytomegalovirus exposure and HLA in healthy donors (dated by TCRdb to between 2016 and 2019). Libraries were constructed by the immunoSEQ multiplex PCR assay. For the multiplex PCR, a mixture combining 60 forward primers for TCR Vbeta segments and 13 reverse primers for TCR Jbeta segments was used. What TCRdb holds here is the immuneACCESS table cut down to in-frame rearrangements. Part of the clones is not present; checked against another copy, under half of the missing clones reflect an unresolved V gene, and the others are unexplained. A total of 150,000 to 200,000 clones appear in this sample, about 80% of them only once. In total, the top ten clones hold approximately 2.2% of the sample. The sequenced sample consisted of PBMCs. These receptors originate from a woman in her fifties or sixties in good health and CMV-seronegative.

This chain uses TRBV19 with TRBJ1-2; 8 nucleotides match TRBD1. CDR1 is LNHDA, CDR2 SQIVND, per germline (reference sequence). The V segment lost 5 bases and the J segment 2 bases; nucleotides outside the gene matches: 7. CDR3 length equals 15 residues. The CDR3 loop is CASSPYGQGNYGYTF. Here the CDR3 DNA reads TGTGCCAGTAGTCCATATGGACAGGGAAACTATGGCTACACCTTC.

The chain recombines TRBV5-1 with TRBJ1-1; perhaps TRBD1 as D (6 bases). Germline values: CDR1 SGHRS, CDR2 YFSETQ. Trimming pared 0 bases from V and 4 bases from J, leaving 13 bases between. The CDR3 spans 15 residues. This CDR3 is CASSLALGGGTEAFF. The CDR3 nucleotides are TGCGCCAGCAGCTTGGCCCTAGGGGGGGGCACTGAAGCTTTCTTT.

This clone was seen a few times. This CDR3 is CASSPGNTEAFF. The CDR3 DNA follows: TGTGCCAGCTCACCGGGCAACACTGAAGCTTTCTTT. This chain connects TRBV18 to TRBJ1-1; D unresolved. The V end was cut by 3 bases, the J end by 2 bases, with 4 bases between. This CDR3 has 12 amino acids. In germline, CDR1 is KGHSH, CDR2 LQKENI.

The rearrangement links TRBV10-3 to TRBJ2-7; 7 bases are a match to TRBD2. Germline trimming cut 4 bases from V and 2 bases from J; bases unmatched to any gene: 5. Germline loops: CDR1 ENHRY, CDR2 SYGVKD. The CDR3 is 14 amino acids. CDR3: CAISASLATYEQYF. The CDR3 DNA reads TGTGCCATCAGTGCTTCACTAGCGACCTACGAGCAGTACTTC.

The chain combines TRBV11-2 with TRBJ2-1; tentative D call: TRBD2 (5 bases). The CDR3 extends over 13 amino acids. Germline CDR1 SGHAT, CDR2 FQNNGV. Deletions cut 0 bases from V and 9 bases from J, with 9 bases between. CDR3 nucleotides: TGTGCCAGCAGCTTAGATCCCGAGGGTGAGCAGTTCTTC. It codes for CASSLDPEGEQFF.

The CDR3 loop is CASSAFGTSGNTIYF. The DNA of the CDR3 is TGTGCCAGTAGTGCCTTCGGGACTTCAGGAAACACCATATATTTT. The gene calls are TRBV19 and TRBJ1-3, with TRBD1 as a possible D gene (5 bases). V lost 5 bases to trimming and J lost 4 bases, with 15 bases between them. CDR3 length: 15 residues. Germline loops: CDR1 LNHDA, CDR2 SQIVND (reference sequence).

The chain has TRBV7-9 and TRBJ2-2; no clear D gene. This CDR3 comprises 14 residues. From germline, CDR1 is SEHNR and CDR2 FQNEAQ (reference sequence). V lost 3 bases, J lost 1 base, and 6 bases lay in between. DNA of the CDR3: TGTGCCAGCAGCTTCAGACAGAACACCGGGGAGCTGTTTTTT. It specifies CASSFRQNTGELFF.

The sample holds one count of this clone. CDR3 bases: TGTGCCAGCAGTTCCTCCGGGACACCTAATGAAAAACTGTTTTTT. It yields the protein CASSSSGTPNEKLFF. The chain joins TRBV28 to TRBJ1-4, with a tentative D call TRBD1 (6 bases). The CDR3 totals 15 residues. Trimming removed 4 bases at V and 3 bases at J, with 12 bases between. Germline CDR1 reads MDHEN; CDR2 reads SYDVKM.

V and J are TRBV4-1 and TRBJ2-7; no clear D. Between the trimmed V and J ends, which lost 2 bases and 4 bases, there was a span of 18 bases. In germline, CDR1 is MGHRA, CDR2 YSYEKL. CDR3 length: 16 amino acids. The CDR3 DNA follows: TGCGCCAGCAGCCAACTCTTGGGCATGAGTGAATACGAGCAGTACTTC. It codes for CASSQLLGMSEYEQYF.

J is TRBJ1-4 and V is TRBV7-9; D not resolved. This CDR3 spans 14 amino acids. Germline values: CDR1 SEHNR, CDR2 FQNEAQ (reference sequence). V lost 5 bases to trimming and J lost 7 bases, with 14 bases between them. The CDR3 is CASSPQKGAEKLFF. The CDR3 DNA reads TGTGCCAGCAGCCCTCAGAAGGGAGCTGAAAAACTGTTTTTT.

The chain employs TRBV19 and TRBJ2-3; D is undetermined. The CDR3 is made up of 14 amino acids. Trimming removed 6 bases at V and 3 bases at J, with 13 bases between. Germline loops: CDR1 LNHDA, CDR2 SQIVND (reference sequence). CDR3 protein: CASSPGGGTDTQYF. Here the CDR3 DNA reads TGTGCCAGTAGCCCTGGCGGTGGGACAGATACGCAGTATTTT.

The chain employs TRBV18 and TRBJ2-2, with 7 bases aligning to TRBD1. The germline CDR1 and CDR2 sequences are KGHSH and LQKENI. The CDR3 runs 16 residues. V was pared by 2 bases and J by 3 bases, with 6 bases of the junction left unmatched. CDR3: CASSPIPTGDTGELFF. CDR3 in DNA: TGTGCCAGCTCACCAATCCCCACAGGGGACACCGGGGAGCTGTTTTTT. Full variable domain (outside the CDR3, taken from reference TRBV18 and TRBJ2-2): NAGVMQNPRHLVRRRGQEARLRCSPMKGHSHVYWYRQLPEEGLKFMVYLQKENIIDESGMPKERFSAEFPKEGPSILRIQQVVRGDSAAYFCASSPIPTGDTGELFFGEGSRLTVL.

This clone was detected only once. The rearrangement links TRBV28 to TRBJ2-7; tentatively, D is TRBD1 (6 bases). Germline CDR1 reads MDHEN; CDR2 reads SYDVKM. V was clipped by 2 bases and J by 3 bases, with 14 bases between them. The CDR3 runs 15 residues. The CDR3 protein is CASSLEQGFRYEQYF. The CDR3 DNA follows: TGTGCCAGCAGTTTAGAACAGGGATTCCGCTACGAGCAGTACTTC.

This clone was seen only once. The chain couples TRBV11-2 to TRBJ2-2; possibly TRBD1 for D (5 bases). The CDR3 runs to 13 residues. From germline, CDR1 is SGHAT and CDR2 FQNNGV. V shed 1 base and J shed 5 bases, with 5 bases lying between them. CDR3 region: CASSLAGTGELFF. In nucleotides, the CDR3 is TGTGCCAGCAGCTTAGCAGGGACCGGGGAGCTGTTTTTT.

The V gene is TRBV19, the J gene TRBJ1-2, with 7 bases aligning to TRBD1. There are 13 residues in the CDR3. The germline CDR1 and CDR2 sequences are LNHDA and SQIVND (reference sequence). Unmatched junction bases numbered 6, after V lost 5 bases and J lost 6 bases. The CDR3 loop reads CASSSDRINGYTF. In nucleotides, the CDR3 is TGTGCCAGTAGTTCGGACAGGATAAATGGCTACACCTTC.

CDR3: CASSPQTGFTEAFF. CDR3 DNA sequence: TGCGCCAGCAGCCCCCAGACGGGGTTTACTGAAGCTTTCTTT. The chain is built from TRBV4-3 and TRBJ1-1, with D uncertain. This CDR3 is 14 amino acids long. The ends were cut back, 4 bases at V and 5 bases at J, with 14 bases in the middle. Germline CDR1 LGHNA, CDR2 YSLEER.

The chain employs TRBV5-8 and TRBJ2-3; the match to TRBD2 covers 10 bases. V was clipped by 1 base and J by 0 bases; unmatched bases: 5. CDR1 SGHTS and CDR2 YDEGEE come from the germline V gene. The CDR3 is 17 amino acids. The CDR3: CASSLRLAGVSTDTQYF. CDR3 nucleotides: TGTGCCAGCAGCTTGAGGCTAGCGGGGGTTAGCACAGATACGCAGTATTTT.

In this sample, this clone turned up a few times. CDR3 sequence: CASSLRTSGGGEQYF. The CDR3 bases are TGTGCCAGCAGTCTCCGGACTAGCGGGGGTGGCGAGCAGTACTTC. The rearrangement joins TRBV28 to TRBJ2-7; 13 nucleotides align to TRBD2. The V and J ends lost 5 bases and 6 bases, in that order; junction bases with no gene match: 7. The CDR3 runs 15 residues. Germline assignment: CDR1 MDHEN and CDR2 SYDVKM.

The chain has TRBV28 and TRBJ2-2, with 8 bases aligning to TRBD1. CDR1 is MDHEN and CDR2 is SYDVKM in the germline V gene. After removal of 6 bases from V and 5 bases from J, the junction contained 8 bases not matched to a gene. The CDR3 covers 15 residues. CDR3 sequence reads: CASSLAGGRTGELFF. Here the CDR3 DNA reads TGTGCCAGCAGCCTCGCAGGGGGCCGAACCGGGGAGCTGTTTTTT.

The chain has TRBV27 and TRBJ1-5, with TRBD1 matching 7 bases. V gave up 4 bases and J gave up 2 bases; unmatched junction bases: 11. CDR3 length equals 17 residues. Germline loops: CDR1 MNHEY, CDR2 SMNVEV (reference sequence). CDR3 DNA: TGTGCCAGCAGTTCTGGGACAGTTCTTAACGGCAATCAGCCCCAGCATTTT. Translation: CASSSGTVLNGNQPQHF.

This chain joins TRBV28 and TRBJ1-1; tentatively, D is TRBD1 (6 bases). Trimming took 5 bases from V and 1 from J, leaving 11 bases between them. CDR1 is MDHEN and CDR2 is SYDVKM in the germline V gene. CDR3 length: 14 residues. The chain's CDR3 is CASSRQVGNTEAFF. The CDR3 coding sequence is TGTGCCAGCAGTAGACAGGTAGGGAACACTGAAGCTTTCTTT.